This TCR beta chain originates from a study of blood T cell repertoires in COVID-19 (TCRdb year 2020). Looking at the study overall: Samples covering the acute and convalescent phases of COVID-19 were provided by collaborators in the United States, Italy and Spain. The prospective study material was composed of cDNA or gDNA derived from T cells, B-cell-depleted T cells, or PBMCs. Deeply sampled blood TCRbeta repertoires from subjects exposed to, actively infected with, or recovered from COVID-19 were included in the dataset. A freely available public database, intended as a resource for researchers studying the immune response to SARS-CoV-2, is where the repertoires were released. The samples were drawn from two sources: the first 160 participants of the ongoing ImmuneRACE study, and over 1,000 subjects contributed by 6 global collaborators. Nearly every sample came with metadata listing a de-identified subject ID, COVID-19 status, age in years and sex. Where available, HLA class I and class II types were obtained from metadata supplied by the sample provider rather than from assay-based typing. Overall study results and their limits: Clinical and demographic metadata were provided uncurated, with the amount varying by source and participant.

On this clone itself: The antigen it binds to is not known. No much larger clonotype is one base removed from it; base qualities were not supplied.

Compared with germline, V lacks 6 bases and J lacks 7 bases; bases without a gene match: 8. The germline V gene supplies CDR1 SQVTM and CDR2 ANQGSEA. The CDR3 has 12 amino acids, counting the end cysteine and phenylalanine. The retained sequence is limited to the CDR3, 36 bases, with the frame set at the first base. A second Seattle source provided samples from volunteer blood donors who had recovered from COVID-19. Collaborating institutions collected whole blood in K2EDTA tubes following their own protocols. For TCRbeta analysis, collaborator samples were shipped as frozen whole blood, as isolated PBMCs, or as DNA extracted from either sample type. TCRbeta CDR3 regions were amplified from genomic DNA by means of the immunoSEQ Assay, a bias-controlled multiplex PCR. The original methods were these. Nucleated cell counts per sample were estimated from amplification of reference gene primers within the assay. To quantify the absolute abundance of each unique TCRbeta CDR3 rearrangement, sequence reads were collapsed and filtered. For each sample, productive Simpson clonality was calculated as the square root of Simpson's diversity index over productive rearrangements. TCRdb retrieved this table from immuneACCESS and kept in-frame rearrangements only. Not all clones are present; in checked studies, unresolved V genes account for under half, and no reason is known for the remainder. That table gives V, J and clone size, and the DNA gave D and trimming. Within this sample are roughly 260,000 clones, with 88% of them counted one time only. Clones ranked in the top ten supply about 4.1% of the sample.

The sample taken for sequencing was peripheral blood. This TCR derives from a man aged 60-69 years who had recovered from COVID-19. This sequence uses TRBV29-1 and TRBJ1-2, with 7 central nucleotides matching TRBD1. The CDR3 protein sequence reads: CSVGTAESGYTF. The sequenced DNA is TGCAGCGTCGGGACAGCCGAGAGTGGCTACACCTTC.